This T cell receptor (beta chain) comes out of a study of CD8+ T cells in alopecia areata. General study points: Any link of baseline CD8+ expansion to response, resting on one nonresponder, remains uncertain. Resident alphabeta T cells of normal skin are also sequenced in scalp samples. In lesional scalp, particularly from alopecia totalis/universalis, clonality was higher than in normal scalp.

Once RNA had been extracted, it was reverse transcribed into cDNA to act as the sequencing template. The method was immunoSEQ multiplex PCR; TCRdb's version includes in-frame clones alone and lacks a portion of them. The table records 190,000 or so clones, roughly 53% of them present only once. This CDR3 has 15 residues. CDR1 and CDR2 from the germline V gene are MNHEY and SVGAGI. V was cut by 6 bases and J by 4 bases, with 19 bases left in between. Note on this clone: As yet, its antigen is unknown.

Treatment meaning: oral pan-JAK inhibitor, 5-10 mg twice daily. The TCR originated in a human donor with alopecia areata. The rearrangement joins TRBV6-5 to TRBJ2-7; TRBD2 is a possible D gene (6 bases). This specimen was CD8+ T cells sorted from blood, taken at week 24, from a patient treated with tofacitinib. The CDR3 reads CASSRLDPRGYEQYF. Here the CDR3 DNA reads TGTGCCAGCAGCCGACTAGACCCTCGGGGTTACGAGCAGTACTTC.